This T cell receptor beta chain comes out of a study of PD-L1 blockade in urothelial cancer. The CDR3 consists of 13 residues. V was pared by 8 bases and J by 6 bases, with 17 bases between. The V gene's germline CDR1 is SGHVS and CDR2 FQNEAQ. The assay was immunoSEQ multiplex PCR, and TCRdb's table has in-frame clones only and misses some. This sample has more than 75,000 clones, with about 83% found just once. Described time point: pretreatment peripheral blood. This receptor was obtained from a man in his sixties with urothelial cancer. This rearrangement joins TRBV7-8 to TRBJ2-7, with D possibly matching TRBD1 (6 bases). This specimen consisted of PBMCs, obtained around atezolizumab (anti-PD-L1) treatment. CDR3 region: CASSNREHGEQYF. The CDR3 bases are TGTGCCAGCTCCAACAGGGAACATGGCGAGCAGTACTTC. The whole variable domain, remainder taken from reference TRBV7-8 and TRBJ2-7, is GAGVSQSPRYKVAKRGQDVALRCDPISGHVSLFWYQQALGQGPEFLTYFQNEAQLDKSGLPSDRFFAERPEGSVSTLKIQRTQQEDSAVYLCASSNREHGEQYFGPGTRLTVT.